These T cell receptor beta chains were read from a single sample in a study of T cell responses to AZD1222 COVID-19 vaccine. Profiling relied on immunoSEQ multiplex PCR, and the TCRdb table lists in-frame clones only, not all of them. The sample yields around 110,000 clones, roughly 90% seen once. The material sequenced was peripheral blood, taken on day 0 of AZD1222 vaccination. The receptor source for this set is an adult in good health. The CDR3 runs from the conserved cysteine through the conserved F or W. D genes are given only for firm matches. Size is omitted from some rows. Given values are once, few, many or a class for expanded clones.

NA,TRBJ1-5,TRBD1,TRBV28,TGTGCCAGCAGGCGTACAGGGGGCAATCAGCCCCAGCATTTT,CASRRTGGNQPQHF
once,TRBJ2-5,TRBD1,TRBV27,TGTGCCAGCAGTGTACCGGGACAGACTCTGGAGGAGACCCAGTACTTC,CASSVPGQTLEETQYF
NA,TRBJ2-2,NA,TRBV9,TGTGCCAGCAATAGGGGAACCGGGGAGCTGTTTTTT,CASNRGTGELFF
NA,TRBJ1-4,TRBD1,TRBV6-5,TGTGCCAGCAGTTACTCACACAGGGGAAATGAAAAACTGTTTTTT,CASSYSHRGNEKLFF
few,TRBJ1-5,NA,TRBV30,TGTGCCTGGACCCTGGGCAGCAATCAGCCCCAGCATTTT,CAWTLGSNQPQHF
NA,TRBJ2-1,NA,TRBV12-3/TRBV12-4,TGTGCCAGCAGTTTTATCAATGAGCAGTTCTTC,CASSFINEQFF
NA,TRBJ1-1,NA,TRBV6-5,TGTGCCAGCAGTTCCCCCGAGGGGTATACTGAAGCTTTCTTT,CASSSPEGYTEAFF
NA,TRBJ1-4,NA,TRBV5-4,TGTGCCAGCAGCTTGAACGGGGCTCAGATAGGTGAAAAACTGTTTTTT,CASSLNGAQIGEKLFF
NA,TRBJ2-1,TRBD1,TRBV5-1,TGCGCCAGCAGCTTGCGGGGACAGGGAAGCCCCAATGAGCAGTTCTTC,CASSLRGQGSPNEQFF
NA,TRBJ1-1,TRBD1,TRBV24-1,TGTGCCACCAGTGACACCCAGGGGGAGAACACTGAAGCTTTCTTT,CATSDTQGENTEAFF
NA,TRBJ2-3,NA,TRBV6-6,TGTGCCACTGAATATGAGGACGGCACAGATACGCAGTATTTT,CATEYEDGTDTQYF
NA,TRBJ2-3,NA,TRBV19,TGTGCCAGTAGTGTCCGCTTCCCAGATACGCAGTATTTT,CASSVRFPDTQYF
NA,TRBJ1-4,NA,TRBV7-9,TGTGCCAGCAGCACGATGACAGGCATGAATGAAAAACTGTTTTTT,CASSTMTGMNEKLFF
NA,TRBJ2-1,TRBD1,TRBV7-3,TGTGCCAGCAGGACTACAGGGGACTCCTACAATGAGCAGTTCTTC,CASRTTGDSYNEQFF
NA,TRBJ2-1,TRBD2,TRBV28,TGTGCCAGCAGTTTCGACCTCCGTCTAGCGGGAGAGCAGTTCTTC,CASSFDLRLAGEQFF
NA,TRBJ1-5,NA,TRBV11-2,TGTGCCAGCAGCTTAGATGCCGACAGATATCAGCCCCAGCATTTT,CASSLDADRYQPQHF
NA,TRBJ1-2,NA,TRBV28,TGTGCCAGCAGTTTACTTTACAGGGAAGGCTACACCTTC,CASSLLYREGYTF
once,TRBJ2-7,NA,TRBV5-4,TGTGCCAGCAGCTTAGAGGTCGGCGAGCAGTACTTC,CASSLEVGEQYF
few,TRBJ2-1,TRBD2,TRBV6-1,TGTGCCAGCAGTGGATCTAGCGGGAGTGGGGGAGATGAGCAGTTCTTC,CASSGSSGSGGDEQFF
NA,TRBJ1-1,NA,TRBV5-1,TGCGCCAGCAGCTTTTCGACAGAGAACACTGAAGCTTTCTTT,CASSFSTENTEAFF
NA,TRBJ1-5,NA,TRBV19,TGTGCCAGTAGTATAGATGGGGTGCAGCCCCAGCATTTT,CASSIDGVQPQHF
NA,TRBJ2-7,NA,TRBV15,TGTGCCACCAGCAGGGAAAACGAAATCTACGAGCAGTACTTC,CATSRENEIYEQYF
NA,TRBJ1-5,NA,TRBV2,TGTGCCAGCAGTCTGGGCCAACTTCAGCCCCAGCATTTT,CASSLGQLQPQHF
NA,TRBJ1-2,NA,TRBV28,TGTGCCAGCAGCCAACCGGGATCCGGGGACTATGGCTACACCTTC,CASSQPGSGDYGYTF
NA,TRBJ2-7,NA,TRBV2,TGTGCCAGTTGCCCCCGGGACACTTACGAGCAGTACTTC,CASCPRDTYEQYF
once,TRBJ2-7,TRBD2,TRBV27,TGTGCCAGCAGTGCTAGCGGACCGAGGACAACCCCCTACGAGCAGTACTTC,CASSASGPRTTPYEQYF
NA,TRBJ1-4,NA,TRBV5-5,TGTGCCAGCAGCGGCTGGGAGAGTGAAAAACTGTTTTTT,CASSGWESEKLFF
NA,TRBJ2-3,NA,TRBV29-1,TGCAGCGTTGAAGTTTTAGGCGGACTGGGCGCAGATACGCAGTATTTT,CSVEVLGGLGADTQYF
NA,TRBJ2-1,NA,TRBV3-1/TRBV3-2,TGTGCCAGCAGCCAAAAGCGCGTACAGGGAACCTACAATGAGCAGTTCTTC,CASSQKRVQGTYNEQFF
NA,TRBJ2-3,TRBD2,TRBV30,TGTGCCTGGAGTGAGGGGACTAGCGGCACAGATACGCAGTATTTT,CAWSEGTSGTDTQYF
NA,TRBJ1-3,TRBD1,TRBV30,TGTGCCTGGAGTAGAACAGGGGCTTCAGGAAACACCATATATTTT,CAWSRTGASGNTIYF
NA,TRBJ1-1,NA,TRBV10-3,TGTGCCATCAGTATGGCAGGGGTGAACACTGAAGCTTTCTTT,CAISMAGVNTEAFF
NA,TRBJ1-5,NA,TRBV5-8,TGTGCCAGCAGCTTGACCTACCAAGATCAGCCCCAGCATTTT,CASSLTYQDQPQHF
NA,TRBJ1-6,NA,TRBV19,TGTGCCAGTAGGTGGACGGTGGGCTCCTATAATTCACCCCTCCACTTT,CASRWTVGSYNSPLHF
NA,TRBJ2-1,NA,TRBV7-2,TGTGCCAGCAGCATAGGAGGGAGCAATGAGCAGTTCTTC,CASSIGGSNEQFF
NA,TRBJ2-1,NA,TRBV5-6,TGTGCCAGCGAATATAAGGGCTCCTACAATGAGCAGTTCTTC,CASEYKGSYNEQFF
NA,TRBJ2-5,NA,TRBV10-3,TGTGCCATCAGTGAGTCGAACAGTAAGGAGACCCAGTACTTC,CAISESNSKETQYF
NA,TRBJ1-6,NA,TRBV11-2,TGTGCCAGCAGCTTAACTCGACTAAGGGATTCACCCCTCCACTTT,CASSLTRLRDSPLHF
NA,TRBJ2-7,NA,TRBV11-2,TGTGCCAGCAGCTTAGGGGCTCCTCGGGTCTCCTACGAGCAGTACTTC,CASSLGAPRVSYEQYF
NA,TRBJ2-3,TRBD2,TRBV11-3,TGTGCCAGCAGCTTCACTAGCGGGGGGGGAACAGATACGCAGTATTTT,CASSFTSGGGTDTQYF
once,TRBJ1-1,NA,TRBV7-8,TGTGCCAGCAGCTTAGTCGGGGGGAACACTGAAGCTTTCTTT,CASSLVGGNTEAFF
NA,TRBJ1-2,TRBD1,TRBV2,TGTGCCAGCAGTGCCAAAACAGGGGGCCAACTCTATGGCTACACCTTC,CASSAKTGGQLYGYTF